The TCR beta chain under discussion was sequenced for a study of T cells in Graves' hyperthyroidism and ophthalmopathy. Overall study context: Any treatment followed the collection of peripheral blood at initial diagnosis.

The study left out patients who had uncontrolled infection, other autoimmune disease, pregnancy or lactation. In making diagnoses, clinical symptoms, serum thyroxine and TRAb, thyroid ultrasound and orbital computed tomography were all used. CDR1 is GTSNPN, CDR2 SVGIG, per germline (reference sequence). Trimming took 1 base from V and 1 from J, leaving 13 bases between them. This CDR3 has 16 residues. This clonotype was seen at least ten times. RNA transcripts yielded amplified TCR beta CDR3 regions. Researchers ran a first-round RT-PCR on the TCR CDR3 using the HTBI primer set. TCRdb reanalysed the multiplex PCR reads using MiXCR and keeps one entry per CDR3 protein. The repertoire holds about 410,000 distinct CDR3 sequences, roughly 15% seen once, with over 10% in the top ten.

This rearrangement joins TRBV30 to TRBJ2-2; a weak D match, TRBD1 (6 bases). Input material: blood. The source is a young man with Graves' ophthalmopathy. The CDR3 DNA is TGTGCCTGGAGTGGGTCACCGGACAGGAACACCGGGGAGCTGTTTTTT. As protein: CAWSGSPDRNTGELFF.